What follows are 19 T cell receptor beta chains derived from one specimen sequenced in a study of T cell changes during pregnancy in multiple sclerosis. TCRdb keeps only in-frame clones here, not all; method: immunoSEQ multiplex PCR. Of some 50,000 clones listed, 85% to 95% are singletons. Specimen: peripheral blood, collected after pregnancy. The receptor source for this set is a female donor with multiple sclerosis, enrolled in a pregnancy study.

The rearrangement links TRBV28 to TRBJ1-6; TRBD1 is a possible D gene (6 bases). V lost 5 bases and J lost 5, with 16 bases in between. CDR1 is MDHEN, CDR2 SYDVKM, per germline. The CDR3 has 16 amino acids. The CDR3 bases are TGTGCCAGCAGTCAACAGGGCTTAGGAAATAATTCACCCCTCCACTTT. Translated: CASSQQGLGNNSPLHF.

The chain recombines TRBV9 with TRBJ1-1, with 8 bases fitting TRBD1. The germline CDR1 and CDR2 sequences are SGDLS and YYNGEE. V lost 0 bases to trimming and J lost 5 bases; unmatched junction nucleotides: 12. The CDR3 sequence is 17 residues long. CDR3 coding DNA: TGTGCCAGCAGCGTAGATGGAGGACAGGGAGGAGGGACTGAAGCTTTCTTT. Protein sequence: CASSVDGGQGGGTEAFF.

The chain joins TRBV7-8 to TRBJ1-2; 7 bases are shared with TRBD1. Trimming removed 4 bases from V and 2 bases from J; junction bases left unmatched: 4. The CDR3 sequence is 14 residues long. Germline V gene data show CDR1 as SGHVS and CDR2 as FQNEAQ. CDR3 amino acids: CASSYQGVNYGYTF. CDR3 sequence (DNA): TGTGCCAGCAGCTATCAGGGGGTAAACTATGGCTACACCTTC.

The chain combines TRBV7-8 with TRBJ2-7; D may be TRBD1 (7 bases). The CDR3 is 15 amino acids. Germline CDR1 SGHVS, CDR2 FQNEAQ. V shed 7 bases and J shed 1 base, with 17 bases lying between them. The DNA of the CDR3 is TGTGCCAGCATCCTAGGGGCAGGGGGGTCCTACGAGCAGTACTTC. Its protein product is CASILGAGGSYEQYF.

The gene calls are TRBV27 and TRBJ1-1, with 11 bases identical to TRBD1. This CDR3 region has 15 residues. V gave up 6 bases and J gave up 4 bases; unmatched junction bases: 7. Germline CDR1 and CDR2: MNHEY and SMNVEV (reference sequence). For the CDR3, the DNA is TGTGCCAGCAGGTGGACAGGGGGCGCGAGCACTGAAGCTTTCTTT. The encoded protein is CASRWTGGASTEAFF.

DNA for the CDR3: TGTGCCTGGAGTTATAGGGACAGGGTCACCGGGGAGCTGTTTTTT. Translation: CAWSYRDRVTGELFF. The chain is built from TRBV30 and TRBJ2-2; 9 bases fit TRBD1. The junction had 5 bases not matched to a gene; V was cut back by 2 bases and J by 4 bases. CDR3 length: 15 residues. Looked up from germline, CDR1 is GTSNPN and CDR2 is SVGIG (reference sequence).

The chain uses TRBV7-2 and TRBJ1-1; D is ambiguous. Germline lookup yields CDR1 SGHTA and CDR2 FQGNSA. V lost 1 base and J 0 bases, leaving 15 bases between the germline ends. CDR3 length: 17 residues. CDR3 sequence (DNA): TGTGCCAGCAGCTTAGGCGCTCGACAAGTCATGAACACTGAAGCTTTCTTT. This translates into CASSLGARQVMNTEAFF.

V gene TRBV19 combines with J gene TRBJ1-4; the D is unclear. The V and J ends lost 0 bases and 0 bases respectively, with 2 bases between them. CDR3 size: 14 residues. In germline, CDR1 is LNHDA, CDR2 SQIVND (reference sequence). CDR3 in DNA: TGTGCCAGTAGTATAGATACAACTAATGAAAAACTGTTTTTT. Its protein is CASSIDTTNEKLFF.

This chain uses TRBV4-2 with TRBJ2-7; 9 bases line up with TRBD2. The V and J ends lost 3 bases and 7 bases, in that order; junction bases with no gene match: 13. In germline, CDR1 is LGHNA, CDR2 YNFKEQ. The CDR3 runs 16 residues. CDR3 sequence: CASSQGDVAGASEQYF. The CDR3 bases are TGTGCCAGCAGCCAGGGGGATGTAGCGGGGGCGAGTGAGCAGTACTTC.

The genes are TRBV30 and TRBJ1-4; D call uncertain. Germline V gives CDR1 GTSNPN, CDR2 SVGIG (reference sequence). This CDR3 has 15 amino acids. Between the trimmed V and J ends, which lost 0 bases and 6 bases, there was a span of 14 bases. The CDR3 region has the DNA TGTGCCTGGAGTGTAGAGGGCAGCTTTCATGAAAAACTGTTTTTT. Translated, it gives CAWSVEGSFHEKLFF.

This chain connects TRBV7-9 to TRBJ2-3; D is undetermined. The CDR3 contains 15 residues. Germline-derived CDR1 and CDR2 are SEHNR and FQNEAQ (reference sequence). V was pared by 1 base and J by 0 bases, with 8 bases between. CDR3 region: CASSLVAASTDTQYF. CDR3 in DNA: TGTGCCAGCAGCTTAGTAGCAGCTAGCACAGATACGCAGTATTTT.

V gene TRBV10-3 combines with J gene TRBJ2-3; 8 nucleotides align to TRBD2. The CDR3 totals 15 residues. Germline CDR1 reads ENHRY; CDR2 reads SYGVKD. The trim removed 5 bases at V and 1 base at J, leaving 5 bases unmatched. The CDR3 nucleotides are TGTGCCATCAGTCCCCCGGGGGGGGGCACAGATACGCAGTATTTT. Translating it yields CAISPPGGGTDTQYF.

This chain joins TRBV18 and TRBJ1-1; tentative D call: TRBD1 (5 bases). The ends were cut back, 6 bases at V and 4 bases at J, with 18 bases in the middle. The CDR3 has 15 amino acids. Germline V gene lookup returns CDR1 KGHSH and CDR2 LQKENI. In DNA, the CDR3 is TGTGCCAGCTCCTTCCGGGAGGGGAAAGTCACTGAAGCTTTCTTT. This gives the protein CASSFREGKVTEAFF. Variable domain in full (rest from reference TRBV18 and TRBJ1-1): NAGVMQNPRHLVRRRGQEARLRCSPMKGHSHVYWYRQLPEEGLKFMVYLQKENIIDESGMPKERFSAEFPKEGPSILRIQQVVRGDSAAYFCASSFREGKVTEAFFGQGTRLTVV.

V and J are TRBV19 and TRBJ2-7; D is perhaps TRBD2 (6 bases). The V end was cut by 5 bases, the J end by 0 bases, with 14 bases between. Germline CDR1 and CDR2: LNHDA and SQIVND (reference sequence). The CDR3 is made up of 15 amino acids. This CDR3 reads CASSLTSTDSYEQYF. CDR3 nucleotide sequence: TGTGCCAGTAGTCTCACTAGCACGGACTCCTACGAGCAGTACTTC.

This chain uses TRBV14 with TRBJ1-1; 7 bases agree with TRBD1. The CDR3 covers 14 residues. CDR1 and CDR2 from the germline V gene are SGHDN and FVKESK. The V segment lost 4 bases and the J segment 4 bases; nucleotides outside the gene matches: 6. The CDR3 reads CASSPPGQTTEAFF. CDR3 DNA: TGTGCCAGCAGCCCCCCGGGACAGACCACTGAAGCTTTCTTT. The full variable domain, completed using reference TRBV14 and TRBJ1-1, is EAGVTQFPSHSVIEKGQTVTLRCDPISGHDNLYWYRRVMGKEIKFLLHFVKESKQDESGMPNNRFLAERTGGTYSTLKVQPAELEDSGVYFCASSPPGQTTEAFFGQGTRLTVV.

This clone was found a few times. The chain has TRBV4-3 and TRBJ1-2, with TRBD1 matching 7 bases. The germline gives CDR1 LGHNA, CDR2 YSLEER. The CDR3 covers 14 residues. The ends lost 0 bases at V and 7 bases at J; junction bases unmatched: 5. The CDR3 sequence is CASSQDATGSGYTF. The DNA of the CDR3 is TGCGCCAGCAGCCAAGACGCGACAGGGTCTGGCTACACCTTC.

The chain recombines TRBV7-2 with TRBJ2-2, with D perhaps matching TRBD2 (6 bases). The ends were cut back, 1 base at V and 7 bases at J, with 16 bases in the middle. The CDR3 is 16 residues long. Germline V CDR1 and CDR2: SGHTA, FQGNSA. CDR3 sequence (DNA): TGTGCCAGCAGCTTAGAGGCGCGGGGCGCGGGCGGGGAGCTGTTTTTT. Protein: CASSLEARGAGGELFF.

V usage is TRBV30 and J usage is TRBJ1-2, with 10 bases aligning to TRBD1. The CDR3 totals 13 residues. CDR1 and CDR2 from the germline V gene are GTSNPN and SVGIG (reference sequence). V was pared by 5 bases and J by 5 bases, with 5 bases of the junction left unmatched. CDR3 nucleotides: TGTGCCTGGGGACAGGGGGGAATATATGGCTACACCTTC. Encoded protein: CAWGQGGIYGYTF.

The rearrangement joins TRBV4-2 to TRBJ2-3, with a tentative D call TRBD2 (7 bases). Trimming took 1 base from V and 0 from J, leaving 20 bases between them. This CDR3 comprises 19 residues. Germline loops: CDR1 LGHNA, CDR2 YNFKEQ. CDR3 sequence: CASSQGTTGGHPSTDTQYF. The CDR3 DNA reads as TGTGCCAGCAGCCAAGGAACGACGGGGGGCCACCCTAGCACAGATACGCAGTATTTT.